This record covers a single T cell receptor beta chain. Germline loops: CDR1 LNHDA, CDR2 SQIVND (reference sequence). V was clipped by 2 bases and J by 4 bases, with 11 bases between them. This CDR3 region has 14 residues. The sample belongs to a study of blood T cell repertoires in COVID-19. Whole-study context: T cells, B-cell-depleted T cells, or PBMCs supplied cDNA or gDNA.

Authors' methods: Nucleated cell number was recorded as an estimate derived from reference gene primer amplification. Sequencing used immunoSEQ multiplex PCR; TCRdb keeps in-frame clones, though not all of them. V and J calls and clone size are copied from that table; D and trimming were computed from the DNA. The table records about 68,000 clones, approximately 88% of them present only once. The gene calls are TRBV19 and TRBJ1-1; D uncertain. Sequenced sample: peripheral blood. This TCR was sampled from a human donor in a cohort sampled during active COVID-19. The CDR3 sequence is CASSIRWEGTEAFF. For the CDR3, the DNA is TGTGCCAGTAGTATACGATGGGAGGGCACTGAAGCTTTCTTT.